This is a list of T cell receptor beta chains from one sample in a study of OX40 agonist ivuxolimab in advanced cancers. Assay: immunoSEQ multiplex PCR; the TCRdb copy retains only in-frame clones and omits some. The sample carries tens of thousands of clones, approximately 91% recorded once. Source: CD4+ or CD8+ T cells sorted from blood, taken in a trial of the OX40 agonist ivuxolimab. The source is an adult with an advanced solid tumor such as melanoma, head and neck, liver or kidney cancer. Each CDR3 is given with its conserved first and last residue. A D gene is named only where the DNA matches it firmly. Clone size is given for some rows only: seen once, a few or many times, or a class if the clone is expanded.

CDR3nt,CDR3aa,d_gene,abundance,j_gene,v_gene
TGTGCCAGCAGTTGTTCGCTCTTGACACAAAGTCGGGCCAACGTCCTGACTTTC,CASSCSLLTQSRANVLTF,.,.,TRBJ2-6,TRBV28
TGTGCCAGCAGCTTAACGGGGGTCTACAATGAGCAGTTCTTC,CASSLTGVYNEQFF,.,once,TRBJ2-1,TRBV7-3
TGCGCCAGCAGCTGGCGGACAGACAAGGGTGAAGCTTTCTTT,CASSWRTDKGEAFF,.,.,TRBJ1-1,TRBV5-1
TGTGCCAGCAGACCTCCGGGACAGCTCAACTATGGCTACACCTTC,CASRPPGQLNYGYTF,TRBD1,.,TRBJ1-2,TRBV28
TGTGCCAGCAAGCTGGAGGGGGATTTTCACGAGCAGTACTTC,CASKLEGDFHEQYF,.,.,TRBJ2-7,TRBV2
TGTGCCAGCAGCTTAGCGCGACGGGGCACTGAAGCTTTCTTT,CASSLARRGTEAFF,.,.,TRBJ1-1,TRBV7-2
TGTGCCAGCAGCGAGGACCCCTCAGGGTACTATGGCTACACCTTC,CASSEDPSGYYGYTF,.,.,TRBJ1-2,TRBV9
TGTGCCAGCTCACTAACTACAGGGGAATCGGGGCAGCCCCAGCATTTT,CASSLTTGESGQPQHF,TRBD1,.,TRBJ1-5,TRBV18
TGTGCCAGCAGTTTAGTGGAGCTAGCGGGAGAGGAACAGTTCTTC,CASSLVELAGEEQFF,TRBD2,.,TRBJ2-1,TRBV28
TGTGCCAGCAGTTCTACCACCTACGAGCAGTACTTC,CASSSTTYEQYF,.,.,TRBJ2-7,TRBV28
TGTGCCAGCAGCTTGTCGGATTACTACGAGCAGTACTTC,CASSLSDYYEQYF,.,.,TRBJ2-7,TRBV5-5
TGTGCCAGCAGCGTAGGGACTAGTTCAAATGAGCAGTTCTTC,CASSVGTSSNEQFF,TRBD2,.,TRBJ2-1,TRBV9
TGTGCCAGCAGTGAACTTCGTGACTCACCCCTCCACTTT,CASSELRDSPLHF,.,once,TRBJ1-6,TRBV25-1
TGTGCCAGCAGCTTCGGTCTGGATTACAATGAGCAGTTCTTC,CASSFGLDYNEQFF,.,.,TRBJ2-1,TRBV7-9
TGTGCCAGCAGCGGGAATAGACAGGGGCCCATTTACGAGCAGTACTTC,CASSGNRQGPIYEQYF,TRBD1,once,TRBJ2-7,TRBV7-9
TGCAGCGTTGAATCCAGCGGGGCAACCACAGATACGCAGTATTTT,CSVESSGATTDTQYF,TRBD2,.,TRBJ2-3,TRBV29-1
TGTGCAAGTCGCTTAGCGGGACAGAAGAACACTGAAGCTTTCTTT,CASRLAGQKNTEAFF,.,.,TRBJ1-1,TRBV12-2
TGTGCCAGCAGCTTAACCGACAGGGCCTACGAGCAGTACTTC,CASSLTDRAYEQYF,TRBD1,few,TRBJ2-7,TRBV13
TGCGCCAGCAGCCCTTCGTGGACCGGGGAGCTGTTTTTT,CASSPSWTGELFF,.,.,TRBJ2-2,TRBV5-1
TGCGCCAGCAGCTTGGGGAGTAAAGGGACCGGGGAGCTGTTTTTT,CASSLGSKGTGELFF,.,.,TRBJ2-2,TRBV5-1
TGTGCCAGCAGCTTGGTAGACTCCTACAATGAGCAGTTCTTC,CASSLVDSYNEQFF,.,.,TRBJ2-1,TRBV5-6
TGTGCCAGCAGTAAACGGCGGGACGGAGACTACGAGCAGTACTTC,CASSKRRDGDYEQYF,.,.,TRBJ2-7,TRBV6-4
TGTGCCAGCGGGGGCGAGAGTCTAGGCTATGGCTACACCTTC,CASGGESLGYGYTF,.,.,TRBJ1-2,TRBV28
TGTGCCTGGAGCTTAGGGACCATCCAGGAGACCCAGTACTTC,CAWSLGTIQETQYF,.,.,TRBJ2-5,TRBV30
TGCGCCAGCAGCTTGACAGGGAACTACGAGCAGTACTTC,CASSLTGNYEQYF,.,.,TRBJ2-7,TRBV5-1
TGTGCCAGCAGGCCACTCGGGACAGGGGGCAACAATGAGCAGTTCTTC,CASRPLGTGGNNEQFF,TRBD1,.,TRBJ2-1,TRBV27
TGTGCCAGCAGGACCAGACTAGCGGGAGAGTGGGCCCAGTACTTC,CASRTRLAGEWAQYF,TRBD2,once,TRBJ2-5,TRBV2
TGTGCCAGCAGTTACTTCGCGGGCGACTATGGCTACACCTTC,CASSYFAGDYGYTF,.,.,TRBJ1-2,TRBV6-5
TGTGCCAGCAGTCCGGGACAGGGGATCAATCAGCCCCAGCATTTT,CASSPGQGINQPQHF,TRBD1,.,TRBJ1-5,TRBV7-9
TGTGCCAGCAGCCAAGATCCGCTAGCGAACACCGGGGAGCTGTTTTTT,CASSQDPLANTGELFF,.,.,TRBJ2-2,TRBV4-2
TGTGCCAGCAGCTTAGGCGTAGGGACAGGGGAGGAGACCCAGTACTTC,CASSLGVGTGEETQYF,TRBD1,once,TRBJ2-5,TRBV7-9
TGTGCCAGCAGCCCTAGGTGGGAAAACACTGAAGCTTTCTTT,CASSPRWENTEAFF,.,once,TRBJ1-1,TRBV7-2
TGTGCCAGCAGCCGCGGTGGGGGGACCAATGCCTACAATGAGCAGTTCTTC,CASSRGGGTNAYNEQFF,.,.,TRBJ2-1,TRBV5-4
TGTGCCAGCAGCTACACAGGGTCGGGGGAAAAACTGTTTTTT,CASSYTGSGEKLFF,.,.,TRBJ1-4,TRBV6-1
TGCGCCAGCAGCTTGGATAGCGGGAGGCCAGGTACGCAGTATTTT,CASSLDSGRPGTQYF,TRBD2,.,TRBJ2-3,TRBV5-1
TGTGCCAGCTCACCACTAGGGGGCTCCTACGAGCAGTACTTC,CASSPLGGSYEQYF,.,.,TRBJ2-7,TRBV18
TGTGCCAGCAGACCTCTCGGGGGGCTAGGTCAACATGGCTACACCTTC,CASRPLGGLGQHGYTF,.,.,TRBJ1-2,TRBV28
TGTGCCAGCAGCTTAGGACAGGGTGCGGCTGAAAAACTGTTTTTT,CASSLGQGAAEKLFF,TRBD1,once,TRBJ1-4,TRBV11-3
TGTGCCAGCAGCTTTACGGCCACAGATACGCAGTATTTT,CASSFTATDTQYF,.,once,TRBJ2-3,TRBV7-2
TGTGCCAGCGCGTCGGGACTAGCGGGGCCCACAGATACGCAGTATTTT,CASASGLAGPTDTQYF,TRBD2,.,TRBJ2-3,TRBV7-9
TGTGCCAGCACCGCCGGGACTCCCAACAATGAGCAGTTCTTC,CASTAGTPNNEQFF,.,.,TRBJ2-1,TRBV21-1
TGCGCCAGCAGCTATCAGGGAGTACGGGGGAACACTGAAGCTTTCTTT,CASSYQGVRGNTEAFF,.,.,TRBJ1-1,TRBV5-1
TGTGCCAGCAGCTGGAACACCGGGGAGCTGTTTTTT,CASSWNTGELFF,.,.,TRBJ2-2,TRBV7-2
TGTGCCAGCAGCGACAGGGGCAGGCTCACAGATACGCAGTATTTT,CASSDRGRLTDTQYF,TRBD1,.,TRBJ2-3,TRBV28
TGTGCCAGCAGTTACAGCCACCGAAATGAGCAGTTCTTC,CASSYSHRNEQFF,.,.,TRBJ2-1,TRBV6-6
TGTGCCAGCAGTTTATCTGGCAGGGTCTACAATGAGCAGTTCTTC,CASSLSGRVYNEQFF,.,.,TRBJ2-1,TRBV27
TGTGCCAGCAGCCTGGGCTCAGGGATGTCAAATGAAAAACTGTTTTTT,CASSLGSGMSNEKLFF,.,.,TRBJ1-4,TRBV28
TGTGCCAGCAGCACTAGCGGTTACGATGTGCAGTTCTTC,CASSTSGYDVQFF,TRBD2,.,TRBJ2-1,TRBV11-3
TGTGCCAGCAGCTTGACAGGGGAGTTGCCCTACGAGCAGTACTTC,CASSLTGELPYEQYF,TRBD1,once,TRBJ2-7,TRBV7-8
TGTGCCAGCAGTCACGAGGGAGGGCCCTACGAGCAGTACTTC,CASSHEGGPYEQYF,TRBD2,few,TRBJ2-7,TRBV6-6